These 18 T cell receptor beta chains share one sample of origin, sequenced in a study of graft-versus-host responses after intestinal transplantation. Their target antigens are unknown. Generated by immunoSEQ multiplex PCR, the TCRdb table keeps only in-frame clones and is missing some. The sample includes some 90,000 clones, roughly 80% of them seen just once. The sample here was unstimulated CD4+ T cells sorted from spleen or lymph node cells, taken before intestinal transplant. The receptors derive from a human donor who received an intestinal transplant.

The chain carries TRBV19 and TRBJ2-7, with TRBD1 matching 9 bases. The CDR3 spans 17 residues. The V gene's germline CDR1 is LNHDA and CDR2 SQIVND (reference sequence). J gave up 1 base and V 6 bases, and 13 bases lay outside the gene matches. The CDR3 bases are TGTGCCAGTAGCAAGAGCCGCGGACAGGGGAGTTCCTACGAGCAGTACTTC. Translation gives CASSKSRGQGSSYEQYF.

The gene calls are TRBV7-2 and TRBJ2-7, with D tentatively TRBD2 (5 bases). Trimming took 1 base from V and 5 from J, leaving 15 bases between them. The CDR3 contains 15 residues. Germline values: CDR1 SGHTA, CDR2 FQGNSA. CDR3 nucleotides: TGTGCCAGCAGCTTAGACGGAAGGGCCGGGAACGAGCAGTACTTC. Protein product: CASSLDGRAGNEQYF.

The gene calls are TRBV5-4 and TRBJ2-2; D unclear. Germline V lookup: CDR1 SGHNT, CDR2 YYREEE (reference sequence). The CDR3 consists of 16 residues. V gave up 0 bases and J gave up 0 bases, with 9 bases separating them. The CDR3 here is CASSLGAMANTGELFF. The CDR3 region has the DNA TGTGCCAGCAGCTTGGGGGCGATGGCGAACACCGGGGAGCTGTTTTTT.

In regard to this clone: The identical CDR3 is also encoded by other nucleotide sequences in the sample. V gene TRBV9 combines with J gene TRBJ2-3; D ambiguous. Trimming left V 2 bases short and J 5 bases short, with 9 bases between. The CDR3 length is 13 residues. Germline assignment: CDR1 SGDLS and CDR2 YYNGEE. CDR3 region: CASSVVSGDTQYF. CDR3 in DNA: TGTGCCAGCAGCGTGGTTTCCGGAGATACGCAGTATTTT.

This clone showed up just a few times. The chain has TRBV2 and TRBJ1-5; 7 bases fit TRBD1. Germline CDR1 SNHLY, CDR2 FYNNEI. CDR3 length: 14 amino acids. The V segment lost 6 bases and the J segment 7 bases; nucleotides outside the gene matches: 9. The CDR3 coding sequence is TGTGCCAGCAGGGTCGACAGGGAGGTGCAGCCCCAGCATTTT. Translation: CASRVDREVQPQHF.

The rearrangement uses TRBV6-6 and TRBJ1-4, with a weak D call TRBD1 (6 bases). The CDR3 consists of 16 residues. V was cut by 2 bases and J by 0 bases, with 10 bases left in between. CDR1 is MNHNY, CDR2 SVGAGI, per germline (reference sequence). DNA of the CDR3: TGTGCCAGCAGTTACGACAGGAGATCAACTAATGAAAAACTGTTTTTT. It specifies CASSYDRRSTNEKLFF.

The sample holds a few counts of this clone. The chain uses TRBV7-8 and TRBJ2-2, with 11 bases matching TRBD1. This CDR3 has 17 residues. The V and J ends lost 3 bases and 7 bases, in that order; junction bases with no gene match: 10. The germline V gene encodes CDR1 SGHVS and CDR2 FQNEAQ. Here the CDR3 reads CASSLPRTGGYGGELFF. The CDR3 DNA is TGTGCCAGCAGCTTGCCGCGGACAGGGGGCTACGGCGGGGAGCTGTTTTTT. The variable domain in full, completed from reference TRBV7-8 and TRBJ2-2, reads GAGVSQSPRYKVAKRGQDVALRCDPISGHVSLFWYQQALGQGPEFLTYFQNEAQLDKSGLPSDRFFAERPEGSVSTLKIQRTQQEDSAVYLCASSLPRTGGYGGELFFGEGSRLTVL.

V and J are TRBV2 and TRBJ2-1, with D tentatively TRBD1 (5 bases). This CDR3 contains 12 residues. Trimming shortened V by 6 bases and J by 12 bases, and 15 bases separated the two germline ends. CDR1 is SNHLY and CDR2 is FYNNEI in the germline V gene. The CDR3 DNA sequence: TGTGCCAGCAGCGCAAAACTCCAGGGGCAGTTCTTC. This sequence encodes CASSAKLQGQFF.

The chain recombines TRBV5-1 with TRBJ2-3; 9 nucleotides align to TRBD1. The ends lost 4 bases at V and 2 bases at J; junction bases unmatched: 5. The CDR3 runs to 15 residues. In germline, CDR1 is SGHRS, CDR2 YFSETQ. CDR3 nucleotides: TGCGCCAGCAGCCGGGACAGGGTTGACACAGATACGCAGTATTTT. It encodes CASSRDRVDTDTQYF.

In DNA form, the CDR3 reads TGTGCCAGCAGCTGGGGAGCTAGGACTGAAGCTTTCTTT. Amino acid sequence: CASSWGARTEAFF. The rearrangement links TRBV7-9 to TRBJ1-1; D gene unclear. Trimming shortened V by 4 bases and J by 5 bases, and 11 bases separated the two germline ends. CDR1 is SEHNR and CDR2 is FQNEAQ in the germline V gene (reference sequence). The CDR3 has 13 residues.

This clone was found a few times. The chain carries TRBV7-9 and TRBJ1-2; no firm D call. V was trimmed by 5 bases and J by 0 bases, leaving 13 bases between them. The CDR3 runs to 15 residues. CDR1 and CDR2 (germline): SEHNR, FQNEAQ (reference sequence). The CDR3 DNA follows: TGTGCCAGCAGCCCGTGGAAGGAGACTAACTATGGCTACACCTTC. Its protein is CASSPWKETNYGYTF.

The V gene is TRBV9, the J gene TRBJ2-3, with 9 bases matching TRBD1. Trimming took 3 bases from V and 3 from J; bases not matched to a gene: 5. Germline V gene lookup returns CDR1 SGDLS and CDR2 YYNGEE. The CDR3 runs 15 residues. For the CDR3, the DNA is TGTGCCAGCAGCGAACGACAGGGGGGGACAGATACGCAGTATTTT. This translates into CASSERQGGTDTQYF.

This clone was seen a few times. The chain couples TRBV11-3 to TRBJ2-3; 8 nucleotides align to TRBD2. This CDR3 comprises 14 residues. Germline V CDR1 and CDR2: SGHNT, YENEEA. With V trimmed by 5 bases and J by 3 bases, 4 bases remained unmatched. The CDR3 region is CASSHKRETDTQYF. The CDR3 nucleotides are TGTGCCAGCAGCCATAAGCGGGAGACAGATACGCAGTATTTT.

This clone was picked up a small number of times. The gene calls are TRBV6-1 and TRBJ2-7; 9 bases agree with TRBD1. CDR1 MNHNS and CDR2 SASEGT come from the germline V gene. Germline trimming cut 4 bases from V and 2 bases from J; bases unmatched to any gene: 3. The CDR3 length is 14 residues. CDR3 loop: CASSATGGTYEQYF. The CDR3 DNA follows: TGTGCCAGCAGTGCGACAGGGGGGACCTACGAGCAGTACTTC.

This clone was observed a single time. The rearrangement joins TRBV25-1 to TRBJ2-2, with D possibly being TRBD2 (6 bases). The CDR3 is 12 amino acids. V lost 6 bases to trimming and J lost 8 bases, with 10 bases between them. Germline V lookup: CDR1 MGHDK, CDR2 SYGVNS. DNA for the CDR3: TGTGCCAGCAGCCTAGGGACTGGGGAGCTGTTTTTT. It encodes CASSLGTGELFF.

This clone has only one observation. The rearrangement links TRBV19 to TRBJ2-1, with TRBD2 matching over 7 bases. Per the germline V gene, CDR1 is LNHDA and CDR2 is SQIVND (reference sequence). The CDR3 is made up of 14 amino acids. J lost 3 bases, V lost 4 bases, and 3 bases had no gene match. The CDR3 DNA follows: TGTGCCAGTAGTAACGGGGACTACTACAATGAGCAGTTCTTC. This translates into CASSNGDYYNEQFF.

J is TRBJ2-7 and V is TRBV5-1, with TRBD1 matching over 7 bases. V lost 4 bases, J lost 5 bases, and 9 bases stayed unmatched. Germline V gives CDR1 SGHRS, CDR2 YFSETQ. This CDR3 spans 14 amino acids. As DNA, the CDR3 is TGCGCCAGCAGCCCCCGGGACAGTATAGACGAGCAGTACTTC. The encoded protein is CASSPRDSIDEQYF.

This chain joins TRBV21-1 and TRBJ1-2; the DNA was not compared with TRBD1, the D call given in the table. TRBV21-1 represents a pseudogene. There are 15 residues in the CDR3. The CDR3 DNA reads as TGTGCCAGCAGCGGCGGCAGGGGGCGTTTCTATGGCTACACCTTC. Amino acid sequence: CASSGGRGRFYGYTF.